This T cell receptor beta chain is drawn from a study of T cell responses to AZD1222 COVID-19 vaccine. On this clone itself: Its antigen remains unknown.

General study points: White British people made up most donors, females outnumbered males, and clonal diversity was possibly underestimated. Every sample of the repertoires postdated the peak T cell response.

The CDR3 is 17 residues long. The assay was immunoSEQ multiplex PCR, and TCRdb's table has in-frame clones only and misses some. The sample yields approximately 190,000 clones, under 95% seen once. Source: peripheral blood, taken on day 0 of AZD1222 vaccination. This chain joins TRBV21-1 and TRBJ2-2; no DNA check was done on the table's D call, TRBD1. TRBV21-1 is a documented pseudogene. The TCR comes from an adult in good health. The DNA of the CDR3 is TGTGCCAGCAGCAAATTGGGCTATGTGCAGCACGGCGGGGAGCTGTTTTTT. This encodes CASSKLGYVQHGGELFF.